This T cell receptor beta chain was sequenced for a study of blood T cell repertoires in COVID-19. Overall study context: From the United States, Italy and Spain came samples of acute and convalescent COVID-19. The cDNA or gDNA used as material had been derived from T cells, B-cell-depleted T cells, or PBMCs.

Produced via immunoSEQ multiplex PCR; TCRdb's table is partial and in-frame only. The sample includes around 74,000 clones, about 87% of them seen just once. Germline CDR1 reads SGHAT; CDR2 reads FQNNGV. V lost 1 base, J lost 1 base, and 1 base stayed unmatched. There are 15 residues in the CDR3. Source material: peripheral blood. The rearrangement links TRBV11-2 to TRBJ2-3, with 8 bases fitting TRBD2. The receptor was isolated from a man aged 50 to 59 with active COVID-19. CDR3 bases: TGTGCCAGCAGCTTAGCGGGGGGGGGCACAGATACGCAGTATTTT. This gives the protein CASSLAGGGTDTQYF.